A single sample gave rise to the 21 T cell receptor beta chains below, sequenced in a study of blood T cell repertoires in COVID-19. The repertoire was sequenced with immunoSEQ multiplex PCR; TCRdb's copy has only in-frame clones and lacks some. The repertoire holds about 670,000 clones, 90% seen once, with 0.2% to 0.3% in the top ten. What was sequenced was peripheral blood. These receptors were obtained from a woman under 30 with acute or convalescent COVID-19.

The chain recombines TRBV6-4 with TRBJ2-5, with no clear D. V was clipped by 4 bases and J by 1 base, with 7 bases between them. The CDR3 is 13 amino acids. Germline V gene lookup returns CDR1 MRHNA and CDR2 SNTAGT. This chain's CDR3 is CASSVNSQETQYF. CDR3 bases: TGTGCCAGCAGTGTAAACAGCCAAGAGACCCAGTACTTC.

This clone came up a few times. The conserved closing phenylalanine or tryptophan is absent in this CDR3, likely reflecting a read error. The limits of the CDR3 on the DNA are not certain, so only TCRdb's listed CDR3 is given. The chain couples TRBV19 to TRBJ1-2. CDR1 LNHDA and CDR2 SQIVND come from the germline V gene (reference sequence). Ends included, the CDR3 has 11 residues. CDR3 sequence: CASSIDVGERV.

The chain couples TRBV24-1 to TRBJ2-2; 7 nucleotides agree with TRBD2. CDR1 is KGHDR, CDR2 SFDVKD, per germline. The CDR3 consists of 19 residues. The V segment lost 0 bases and the J segment 5 bases; nucleotides outside the gene matches: 14. Here the CDR3 DNA reads TGTGCCACCAGTGATTTGGGTTTGTCTAGCGGCCTGAAGACCGGGGAGCTGTTTTTT. This encodes CATSDLGLSSGLKTGELFF.

The chain uses TRBV9 and TRBJ1-2; D might be TRBD1 (5 bases). Looked up from germline, CDR1 is SGDLS and CDR2 is YYNGEE. V shed 4 bases and J shed 7 bases, with 17 bases lying between them. The CDR3 consists of 14 residues. CDR3 sequence (DNA): TGTGCCAGCAGCCCGAGACCCGGGGGGGGTGGCTACACCTTC. It codes for CASSPRPGGGGYTF.

V and J are TRBV12-3 or TRBV12-4 and TRBJ1-5, with D tentatively TRBD1 (6 bases). The CDR3 totals 13 residues. V was cut by 6 bases and J by 3 bases, with 9 bases left in between. CDR3 protein: CASRDSYNQPQHF. The CDR3 nucleotides are TGTGCCAGCAGGGACAGCTACAATCAGCCCCAGCATTTT.

This chain links TRBV9 with TRBJ1-5; 9 bases are shared with TRBD1. CDR3 length: 14 residues. V lost 4 bases to trimming and J lost 8 bases; unmatched junction nucleotides: 7. Germline CDR1 SGDLS, CDR2 YYNGEE. The CDR3 DNA sequence: TGTGCCAGCAGCATTACAGGGGGCGACGAGCCCCAGCATTTT. Translation gives CASSITGGDEPQHF.

The chain couples TRBV11-2 to TRBJ2-7; TRBD1 aligns across 8 bases. Germline V lookup: CDR1 SGHAT, CDR2 FQNNGV. V lost 5 bases and J lost 3; bases outside the gene matches: 3. The CDR3 is 13 amino acids. The DNA for the CDR3 is TGTGCCAGCAGCCCCGACAGGGGCTACGAGCAGTACTTC. It encodes CASSPDRGYEQYF. Drawing the rest from reference TRBV11-2 and TRBJ2-7, the complete variable domain is EAGVAQSPRYKIIEKRQSVAFWCNPISGHATLYWYQQILGQGPKLLIQFQNNGVVDDSQLPKDRFSAERLKGVDSTLKIQPAKLEDSAVYLCASSPDRGYEQYFGPGTRLTVT.

The chain links TRBV5-6 to TRBJ2-3; maybe TRBD2 (6 bases). The germline gives CDR1 SGHDT, CDR2 YYEEEE. The CDR3 consists of 14 residues. Trimming cost V 4 bases and J 9 bases, with 18 bases left between them. CDR3 amino acids: CASSIGTLRGTQYF. CDR3 in DNA: TGTGCCAGCAGCATTGGGACTTTGAGGGGCACGCAGTATTTT.

This clone has only a few counts. The chain links TRBV9 to TRBJ2-5; TRBD2 matches at 12 bases. Germline values: CDR1 SGDLS, CDR2 YYNGEE. The V and J ends lost 3 bases and 7 bases, in that order; junction bases with no gene match: 7. This CDR3 comprises 15 residues. The DNA of the CDR3 is TGTGCCAGCAGCGCACTAGCGGGGGGCCTCTTGACCCAGTACTTC. Its protein is CASSALAGGLLTQYF.

The genes are TRBV19 and TRBJ2-2; 8 bases agree with TRBD1. From germline, CDR1 is LNHDA and CDR2 SQIVND (reference sequence). The V gene end was trimmed by 8 bases and the J gene end by 1 base; junction bases not matched to a gene: 3. This CDR3 spans 14 amino acids. The CDR3 region is CASGQGQNTGELFF. CDR3 sequence (DNA): TGTGCCAGTGGACAGGGACAGAACACCGGGGAGCTGTTTTTT.

A single count supports this clone. The chain has TRBV18 and TRBJ2-7; 9 nucleotides agree with TRBD1. The germline V gene has CDR1 KGHSH and CDR2 LQKENI. With 2 bases clipped from V and 2 bases from J, the junction kept 7 bases outside the gene matches. The CDR3 runs 16 residues. The CDR3 DNA follows: TGTGCCAGCTCACCATTCAGACAGGGGGTCACCTACGAGCAGTACTTC. Amino acids: CASSPFRQGVTYEQYF. Supplemented by reference TRBV18 and TRBJ2-7, the full variable domain reads NAGVMQNPRHLVRRRGQEARLRCSPMKGHSHVYWYRQLPEEGLKFMVYLQKENIIDESGMPKERFSAEFPKEGPSILRIQQVVRGDSAAYFCASSPFRQGVTYEQYFGPGTRLTVT.

The chain uses TRBV19 and TRBJ2-3; D may be TRBD2 (5 bases). V shed 5 bases and J shed 0 bases, with 12 bases lying between them. Germline lookup yields CDR1 LNHDA and CDR2 SQIVND (reference sequence). The CDR3 sequence is 15 residues long. DNA for the CDR3: TGTGCCAGTAGTCCTTGGACGGGAAGCACAGATACGCAGTATTTT. Amino acids: CASSPWTGSTDTQYF.

The chain joins TRBV28 to TRBJ1-4; D is possibly TRBD1 (5 bases). V lost 6 bases, J lost 0 bases, and 8 bases lay in between. The CDR3 is made up of 14 amino acids. Germline V gene lookup returns CDR1 MDHEN and CDR2 SYDVKM. In DNA form, the CDR3 reads TGTGCCAGCAGCCAGACAGCAACTAATGAAAAACTGTTTTTT. This gives the protein CASSQTATNEKLFF. Complete variable domain (other parts from reference TRBV28 and TRBJ1-4): DVKVTQSSRYLVKRTGEKVFLECVQDMDHENMFWYRQDPGLGLRLIYFSYDVKMKEKGDIPEGYSVSREKKERFSLILESASTNQTSMYLCASSQTATNEKLFFGSGTQLSVL.

The CDR3 loop reads CASSQTGIYEQYF. DNA of the CDR3: TGCGCCAGCAGCCAGACAGGGATATACGAGCAGTACTTC. V and J are TRBV4-3 and TRBJ2-7; 7 bases are a match to TRBD1. The CDR3 extends over 13 amino acids. Germline V lookup: CDR1 LGHNA, CDR2 YSLEER. The V segment lost 3 bases and the J segment 4 bases; nucleotides outside the gene matches: 3.

CDR3 coding DNA: TGCAGCGTTGTCCGGGACAGCCAAACTTATGGCTACACCTTC. Protein: CSVVRDSQTYGYTF. This rearrangement joins TRBV29-1 to TRBJ1-2; 7 nucleotides match TRBD1. V lost 4 bases, J lost 5 bases, and 10 bases stayed unmatched. The CDR3 totals 14 residues. CDR1 and CDR2 (germline): SQVTM, ANQGSEA. The variable domain in full, completed from reference TRBV29-1 and TRBJ1-2, reads SAVISQKPSRDICQRGTSLTIQCQVDSQVTMMFWYRQQPGQSLTLIATANQGSEATYESGFVIDKFPISRPNLTFSTLTVSNMSPEDSSIYLCSVVRDSQTYGYTFGSGTRLTVV.

This chain uses TRBV9 with TRBJ1-2; tentative D call: TRBD1 (5 bases). The germline CDR1 and CDR2 sequences are SGDLS and YYNGEE. Trimming left V 0 bases short and J 8 bases short, with 17 bases between. The CDR3 consists of 15 residues. The CDR3: CASSVATVGGDGYTF. The CDR3 bases are TGTGCCAGCAGCGTAGCTACGGTGGGGGGAGACGGCTACACCTTC.

This clone came up a few times. The rearrangement uses TRBV5-4 and TRBJ2-7; TRBD2 agrees at 7 bases. Trimming took 6 bases from V and 3 from J; bases not matched to a gene: 12. Per germline, CDR1 SGHNT and CDR2 YYREEE (reference sequence). This CDR3 is 15 amino acids long. CDR3 loop: CASTPTAGTIYEQYF. The CDR3 region has the DNA TGTGCCAGCACCCCAACGGCGGGGACTATCTACGAGCAGTACTTC.

The chain links TRBV5-1 to TRBJ1-4, with D perhaps TRBD1 (5 bases). The CDR3 extends over 18 amino acids. Per the germline V gene, CDR1 is SGHRS and CDR2 is YFSETQ. Trimming took 1 base from V and 1 from J, leaving 17 bases between them. The CDR3, as DNA: TGCGCCAGCAGCTTGTTTGCGGGAGGGGTCGGAACTAATGAAAAACTGTTTTTT. Amino acid sequence: CASSLFAGGVGTNEKLFF.

J is TRBJ1-4 and V is TRBV4-3; 8 positions match TRBD1. The CDR3 loop spans 15 amino acids. CDR1 and CDR2 from the germline V gene are LGHNA and YSLEER. V was clipped by 0 bases and J by 11 bases; unmatched bases: 8. The CDR3: CASSQEFPDRAKLFF. The CDR3 bases are TGCGCCAGCAGCCAAGAATTTCCGGACAGGGCTAAACTGTTTTTT.

The CDR3 nucleotides are TGCACCAGCAGCCAAGTGGGGCAGGGACAACCCCACTCTGGAAACACCATATATTTT. It codes for CTSSQVGQGQPHSGNTIYF. The chain employs TRBV1 and TRBJ1-3; TRBD1 was called by the table and not checked on the DNA. TRBV1 is flagged as a pseudogene. This CDR3 is 19 amino acids long.

This chain joins TRBV5-1 and TRBJ2-7; a possible D gene is TRBD1 (8 bases). The CDR3 has 13 amino acids. Germline assignment: CDR1 SGHRS and CDR2 YFSETQ. Trimming pared 2 bases from V and 5 bases from J, leaving 11 bases between. The CDR3 loop is CASSFTGGDEQYF. The CDR3 DNA sequence: TGCGCCAGCAGCTTCACAGGGGGGGACGAGCAGTACTTC. The full variable domain, in which reference TRBV5-1 and TRBJ2-7 provide the parts outside the CDR3, is KAGVTQTPRYLIKTRGQQVTLSCSPISGHRSVSWYQQTPGQGLQFLFEYFSETQRNKGNFPGRFSGRQFSNSRSEMNVSTLELGDSALYLCASSFTGGDEQYFGPGTRLTVT.